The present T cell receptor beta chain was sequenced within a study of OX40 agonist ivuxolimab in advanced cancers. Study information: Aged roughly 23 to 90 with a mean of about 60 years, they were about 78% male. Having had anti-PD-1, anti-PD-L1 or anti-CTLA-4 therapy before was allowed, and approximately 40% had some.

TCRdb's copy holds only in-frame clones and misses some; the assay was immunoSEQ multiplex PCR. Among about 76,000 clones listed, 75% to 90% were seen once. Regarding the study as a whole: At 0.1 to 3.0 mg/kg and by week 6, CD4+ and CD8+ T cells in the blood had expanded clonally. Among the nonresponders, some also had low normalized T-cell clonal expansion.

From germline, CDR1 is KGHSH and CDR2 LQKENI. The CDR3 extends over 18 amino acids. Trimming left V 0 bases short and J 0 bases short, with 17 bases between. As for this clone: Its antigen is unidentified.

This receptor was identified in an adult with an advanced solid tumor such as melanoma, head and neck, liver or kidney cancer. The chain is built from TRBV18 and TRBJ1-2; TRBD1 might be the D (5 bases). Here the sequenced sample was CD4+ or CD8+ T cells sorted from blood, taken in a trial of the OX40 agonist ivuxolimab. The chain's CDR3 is CASSPPGVGANPNYGYTF. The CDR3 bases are TGTGCCAGCTCACCACCGGGGGTAGGGGCCAACCCTAACTATGGCTACACCTTC.